Shown below are 29 T cell receptor beta chains from a single sample sequenced in a study of blood T cell repertoires in COVID-19. Clones were sequenced by immunoSEQ multiplex PCR, and TCRdb holds only the in-frame ones, with some missing. The repertoire includes roughly 60,000 clones, roughly 90% of them detected once, and 7% to 10% sits in the top ten. The sample comprised peripheral blood. These receptors all stem from a woman at least 80 years old with active COVID-19.

The chain carries TRBV5-5 and TRBJ2-1; 14 bases are shared with TRBD2. The trim removed 4 bases at V and 2 bases at J, leaving 11 bases unmatched. Germline V lookup: CDR1 SGHKS, CDR2 YYEKEE (reference sequence). CDR3 length: 19 amino acids. CDR3 sequence reads: CASSHWGLAGESPYNEQFF. The CDR3 DNA is TGTGCCAGCAGCCACTGGGGACTAGCGGGAGAGTCCCCCTACAATGAGCAGTTCTTC.

This clone appeared once. This chain joins TRBV6-5 and TRBJ2-3, with 13 bases that match TRBD2. V trimming: 6 bases; J trimming: 6 bases; junction bases outside the gene matches: 6. Germline V lookup: CDR1 MNHEY, CDR2 SVGAGI. The CDR3 spans 15 residues. This chain's CDR3 is CASRSLAGGRDTQYF. In DNA form, the CDR3 reads TGTGCCAGCAGGTCACTAGCGGGGGGGCGGGATACGCAGTATTTT.

V usage is TRBV12-3 or TRBV12-4 and J usage is TRBJ2-1; unclear D gene. Trimming took 3 bases from V and 3 from J, leaving 6 bases between them. The CDR3 length is 13 residues. CDR3 loop: CASSFPGYNEQFF. The CDR3 coding sequence is TGTGCCAGCAGTTTTCCGGGCTACAATGAGCAGTTCTTC.

This chain joins TRBV3-1 (or the pseudogene TRBV3-2) and TRBJ2-5; D not resolved. Germline CDR1 is LGHDT and CDR2 is YNNKEL (reference sequence). The V gene lost 1 base and the J gene lost 4 bases, with 7 bases spanning the gap. The CDR3 has 13 amino acids. In nucleotides, the CDR3 is TGTGCCAGCAGCCAAGCCGCCGGAGAGACCCAGTACTTC. This encodes CASSQAAGETQYF.

This rearrangement joins TRBV7-8 to TRBJ1-2, with D perhaps TRBD1 (5 bases). This CDR3 region has 15 residues. Trimming removed 0 bases from V and 2 bases from J, with 10 bases in between. The germline gives CDR1 SGHVS, CDR2 FQNEAQ. CDR3 loop: CASSLAPGGNYGYTF. CDR3 in DNA: TGTGCCAGCAGCTTAGCGCCCGGGGGGAACTATGGCTACACCTTC.

The V and J genes are TRBV11-3 and TRBJ2-1; the match to TRBD1 covers 8 bases. This CDR3 is 15 amino acids long. V trimming: 1 base; J trimming: 5 bases; junction bases outside the gene matches: 4. Germline V lookup: CDR1 SGHNT, CDR2 YENEEA. The CDR3 sequence: CASSLGAGGNNEQFF. Written as DNA, the CDR3 is TGTGCCAGCAGCTTAGGGGCAGGGGGCAACAATGAGCAGTTCTTC.

The J gene is TRBJ1-4, the V gene TRBV27; D possibly corresponds to TRBD1 (5 bases). The CDR3 is made up of 17 amino acids. Trimming cost V 5 bases and J 0 bases, with 16 bases left between them. Germline V gene data show CDR1 as MNHEY and CDR2 as SMNVEV (reference sequence). The CDR3 protein is CASSPGDRSATNEKLFF. The CDR3 nucleotides are TGTGCCAGCAGTCCGGGGGACCGCTCTGCAACTAATGAAAAACTGTTTTTT.

The rearrangement uses TRBV11-2 and TRBJ2-3; 8 bases are shared with TRBD2. Germline V gene lookup returns CDR1 SGHAT and CDR2 FQNNGV. This CDR3 spans 17 amino acids. V was pared by 0 bases and J by 0 bases, with 5 bases of the junction left unmatched. CDR3 nucleotide sequence: TGTGCCAGCAGCTTAGATCGACTAGCGCAGAGCACAGATACGCAGTATTTT. Its protein is CASSLDRLAQSTDTQYF.

The chain uses TRBV20-1 and TRBJ2-3; maybe TRBD2 (6 bases). Germline V gives CDR1 DFQATT, CDR2 SNEGSKA (reference sequence). The V end was cut by 3 bases, the J end by 4 bases, with 11 bases between. The length of the CDR3 is 13 residues. The CDR3 DNA reads as TGCAGTGCTAGTCTCCGGGGGTCAGATACGCAGTATTTT. Translating it yields CSASLRGSDTQYF.

This clone appeared once. V usage is TRBV24-1 and J usage is TRBJ2-1; 7 bases align to TRBD1. V lost 1 base and J lost 5; bases outside the gene matches: 7. The CDR3 is 16 amino acids. Germline-derived CDR1 and CDR2 are KGHDR and SFDVKD. CDR3 bases: TGTGCCACCAGTGATTTAAAGGGGGCGTTCCACAATGAGCAGTTCTTC. Translated, it gives CATSDLKGAFHNEQFF.

J is TRBJ2-3 and V is TRBV9, with D possibly TRBD2 on 6 matching bases. In germline, CDR1 is SGDLS, CDR2 YYNGEE. The germline V and J ends were trimmed by 0 bases and 6 bases, with 14 bases remaining between them. The CDR3 consists of 15 residues. The CDR3 DNA follows: TGTGCCAGCAGCGTAGGCCCGGAGGGGAGGGATACGCAGTATTTT. Its protein is CASSVGPEGRDTQYF. The whole variable domain, filled in from reference TRBV9 and TRBJ2-3, reads DSGVTQTPKHLITATGQRVTLRCSPRSGDLSVYWYQQSLDQGLQFLIQYYNGEERAKGNILERFSAQQFPDLHSELNLSSLELGDSALYFCASSVGPEGRDTQYFGPGTRLTVL.

This rearrangement joins TRBV19 to TRBJ1-5, with TRBD1 identical over 7 bases. V was clipped by 4 bases and J by 1 base; unmatched bases: 7. CDR3 length equals 16 residues. Germline assignment: CDR1 LNHDA and CDR2 SQIVND (reference sequence). The CDR3 DNA is TGTGCCAGTAGTACCGACAGGGAAAGGAGCAATCAGCCCCAGCATTTT. Its translation: CASSTDRERSNQPQHF.

The genes are TRBV2 and TRBJ1-4; the match to TRBD1 covers 7 bases. This CDR3 has 14 residues. Trimming took 6 bases from V and 8 from J; bases not matched to a gene: 9. Germline CDR1 SNHLY, CDR2 FYNNEI. This chain's CDR3 is CASRAGTETEKLFF. Written as DNA, the CDR3 is TGTGCCAGCAGGGCCGGGACAGAGACCGAAAAACTGTTTTTT.

The chain combines TRBV24-1 with TRBJ2-7, with TRBD2 matching 12 bases. Germline V lookup: CDR1 KGHDR, CDR2 SFDVKD. Trimming at V came to 4 bases and at J to 4 bases, leaving 10 bases not matched to a gene. The CDR3 length is 17 residues. CDR3 DNA sequence: TGTGCCACCAGTGACCGTGCGGCTAGCGGGGGGGGGTACGAGCAGTACGTC. Translating it yields CATSDRAASGGGYEQYV.

The J gene is TRBJ1-4, the V gene TRBV5-1, with D uncertain. The germline gives CDR1 SGHRS, CDR2 YFSETQ. The germline V and J ends were trimmed by 4 bases and 2 bases, with 15 bases remaining between them. The CDR3 contains 16 residues. For the CDR3, the DNA is TGCGCCAGCAGCGTCAACACCCCCAGGACTAATGAAAAACTGTTTTTT. This codes for CASSVNTPRTNEKLFF.

This clone was detected only a few times. V is TRBV6-5 and J is TRBJ2-5, with TRBD2 identical over 11 bases. Germline V gene lookup returns CDR1 MNHEY and CDR2 SVGAGI. Germline trimming cut 6 bases from V and 4 bases from J; bases unmatched to any gene: 4. The CDR3 covers 14 residues. The CDR3 sequence is CASSLSGGGETQYF. The DNA of the CDR3 is TGTGCCAGCAGCCTTAGCGGGGGGGGAGAGACCCAGTACTTC.

The chain has TRBV27 and TRBJ1-6; D uncertain. Trimming took 3 bases from V and 0 from J, leaving 9 bases between them. This CDR3 has 16 amino acids. Germline CDR1 reads MNHEY; CDR2 reads SMNVEV (reference sequence). The CDR3 spells CASSFGVSSYNSPLHF. For the CDR3, the DNA is TGTGCCAGCAGTTTTGGAGTGAGCTCCTATAATTCACCCCTCCACTTT.

The chain joins TRBV19 to TRBJ2-1, with 9 bases fitting TRBD1. This CDR3 is 16 amino acids long. From germline, CDR1 is LNHDA and CDR2 SQIVND (reference sequence). V dropped 6 bases and J dropped 5; count of bases not matched to a gene: 11. Here the CDR3 DNA reads TGTGCCAGTAGGTTTGCCCGGGACAGGGAACACAATGAGCAGTTCTTC. Residues: CASRFARDREHNEQFF. Using reference TRBV19 and TRBJ2-1 for the parts outside the CDR3, the full variable domain is DGGITQSPKYLFRKEGQNVTLSCEQNLNHDAMYWYRQDPGQGLRLIYYSQIVNDFQKGDIAEGYSVSREKKESFPLTVTSAQKNPTAFYLCASRFARDREHNEQFFGPGTRLTVL.

V usage is TRBV30 and J usage is TRBJ1-4, with a possible D match to TRBD1 (6 bases). The CDR3 is made up of 15 amino acids. Trimming stripped 2 bases from V and 2 bases from J, with 12 bases between. Germline CDR1 is GTSNPN and CDR2 is SVGIG (reference sequence). CDR3 amino acids: CAWSLHRETNEKLFF. DNA of the CDR3: TGTGCCTGGAGTTTACACAGGGAGACTAATGAAAAACTGTTTTTT.

The rearrangement joins TRBV6-4 to TRBJ1-2; TRBD1 matches 9 bases. Germline CDR1 is MRHNA and CDR2 is SNTAGT. This CDR3 region has 18 residues. Trimming cost V 2 bases and J 1 base; bases outside gene matches: 11. The CDR3 spells CASSDRGQGAVLNYGYTF. In DNA form, the CDR3 reads TGTGCCAGCAGTGACCGGGGACAGGGAGCCGTCCTTAACTATGGCTACACCTTC.

The chain employs TRBV6-5 and TRBJ2-1; perhaps TRBD1 as D (6 bases). This CDR3 spans 13 amino acids. CDR1 and CDR2 from the germline V gene are MNHEY and SVGAGI. V lost 2 bases to trimming and J lost 12 bases, with 14 bases between them. The CDR3 here is CASSYESLGAQFF. CDR3 coding DNA: TGTGCCAGCAGTTACGAGTCCCTGGGGGCGCAGTTCTTC.

V is TRBV5-5 and J is TRBJ1-4, with 7 bases matching TRBD1. Trimming cost V 4 bases and J 8 bases; bases outside gene matches: 11. The CDR3 sequence is 15 residues long. Germline V gene lookup returns CDR1 SGHKS and CDR2 YYEKEE (reference sequence). Here the CDR3 reads CASSRTPTGSEKLFF. The CDR3 nucleotides are TGTGCCAGCAGCAGGACCCCGACAGGGTCCGAAAAACTGTTTTTT.

V is TRBV10-3 and J is TRBJ1-5; D call uncertain. This CDR3 is 13 amino acids long. The V gene lost 4 bases and the J gene lost 0 bases, with 4 bases spanning the gap. From germline, CDR1 is ENHRY and CDR2 SYGVKD. The CDR3 bases are TGTGCCATCAGTGCCCTTAGCAATCAGCCCCAGCATTTT. Its translation: CAISALSNQPQHF.

V usage is TRBV11-2 and J usage is TRBJ2-2; 7 bases fit TRBD1. Germline loops: CDR1 SGHAT, CDR2 FQNNGV. The CDR3 contains 13 residues. V trimming: 10 bases; J trimming: 4 bases; junction bases outside the gene matches: 6. The CDR3 DNA reads TGTGCCACCACAGGGGAGAGCACCGGGGAGCTGTTTTTT. Translating it yields CATTGESTGELFF.

V usage is TRBV28 and J usage is TRBJ1-2; D is ambiguous. This CDR3 has 11 amino acids. Per germline, CDR1 MDHEN and CDR2 SYDVKM. The germline V and J ends were trimmed by 6 bases and 2 bases, with 4 bases remaining between them. CDR3 nucleotide sequence: TGTGCCAGCAGCCAAAACTATGGCTACACCTTC. The encoded protein is CASSQNYGYTF.

This clone is a singleton in its sample. The rearrangement joins TRBV2 to TRBJ2-5; no reliable D call. CDR1 SNHLY and CDR2 FYNNEI come from the germline V gene. V gave up 2 bases and J gave up 4 bases, with 5 bases separating them. The CDR3 has 12 amino acids. The CDR3 spells CASSENSETQYF. The CDR3 region has the DNA TGTGCCAGCAGTGAAAACTCAGAGACCCAGTACTTC.

The chain is built from TRBV6-6 and TRBJ1-5, with D hard to call. CDR3 length equals 12 residues. V lost 0 bases and J 5 bases, leaving 2 bases between the germline ends. In germline, CDR1 is MNHNY, CDR2 SVGAGI (reference sequence). The CDR3 DNA is TGTGCCAGCAGTTACTCCGATCAGCCCCAGCATTTT. Residues: CASSYSDQPQHF.

This clone was seen only once. The V gene is TRBV19, the J gene TRBJ1-5; 9 bases align to TRBD1. V was clipped by 6 bases and J by 0 bases; unmatched bases: 0. The germline gives CDR1 LNHDA, CDR2 SQIVND (reference sequence). This CDR3 comprises 14 residues. CDR3: CASRTGGSNQPQHF. The CDR3 coding sequence is TGTGCCAGTAGGACAGGGGGTAGCAATCAGCCCCAGCATTTT.

V usage is TRBV5-4 and J usage is TRBJ2-3; TRBD2 matches 9 bases. This CDR3 has 16 amino acids. Looked up from germline, CDR1 is SGHNT and CDR2 is YYREEE (reference sequence). Unmatched junction bases numbered 6, after V lost 2 bases and J lost 2 bases. The CDR3 DNA is TGTGCCAGCAGCTTTAAGCTAGCGGGGTTCACAGATACGCAGTATTTT. Its protein product is CASSFKLAGFTDTQYF. The whole variable domain, remainder taken from reference TRBV5-4 and TRBJ2-3, is ETGVTQSPTHLIKTRGQQVTLRCSSQSGHNTVSWYQQALGQGPQFIFQYYREEENGRGNFPPRFSGLQFPNYSSELNVNALELDDSALYLCASSFKLAGFTDTQYFGPGTRLTVL.